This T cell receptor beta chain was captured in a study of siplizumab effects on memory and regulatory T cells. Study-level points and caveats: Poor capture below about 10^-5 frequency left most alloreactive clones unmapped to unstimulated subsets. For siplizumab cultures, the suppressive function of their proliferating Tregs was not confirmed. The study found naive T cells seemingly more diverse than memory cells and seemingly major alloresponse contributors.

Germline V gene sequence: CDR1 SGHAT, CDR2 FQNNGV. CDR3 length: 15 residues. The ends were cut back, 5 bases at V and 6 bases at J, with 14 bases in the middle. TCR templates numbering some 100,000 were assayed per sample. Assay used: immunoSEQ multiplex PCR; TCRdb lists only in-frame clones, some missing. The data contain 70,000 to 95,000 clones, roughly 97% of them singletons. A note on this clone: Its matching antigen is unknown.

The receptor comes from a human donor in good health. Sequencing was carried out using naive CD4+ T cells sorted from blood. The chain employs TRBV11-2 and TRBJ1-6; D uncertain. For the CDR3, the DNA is TGTGCCAGCAGCGATAGAATGGCGGGTAATTCACCCCTCCACTTT. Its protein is CASSDRMAGNSPLHF.